This record concerns one TCR beta chain sequence. Its target is not known. The sample is drawn from a study of CD8 T cells in Susac syndrome. General study findings and limits: By the study's own acknowledgment, its TCR sequencing and HLA analysis included relatively few individuals.

An amount of RNA that ranged from 0.5 to 1 ug was reverse transcribed with random hexamers. An immunoSEQ multiplex PCR generated amplified TCR beta CDR3 products spanning 54 Vbeta and 13 Jbeta. TCRdb ran MiXCR on the immunoSEQ multiplex PCR reads and lists one entry per CDR3 protein. The sample has around 80,000 distinct CDR3 sequences, roughly nine tenths seen once. Sequencing of TCR beta was undertaken in CD8+ and CD4+ T cells derived from blood. Control patients had untreated stable or active relapsing-remitting multiple sclerosis by revised McDonald criteria. The germline gives CDR1 LNHDA, CDR2 SQIVND (reference sequence). Germline trimming cut 7 bases from V and 4 bases from J; bases unmatched to any gene: 9. The CDR3 covers 15 residues.

Sequenced input: CD8+ T cells from PBMCs. The genes are TRBV19 and TRBJ1-5, with TRBD1 identical over 8 bases. This receptor was identified in a human donor with multiple sclerosis. CDR3 region: CASTYGTGLNQPQHF. The DNA of the CDR3 is TGTGCCAGTACTTACGGGACAGGCCTAAATCAGCCCCAGCATTTT. Full variable domain (remainder filled in from reference TRBV19 and TRBJ1-5): DGGITQSPKYLFRKEGQNVTLSCEQNLNHDAMYWYRQDPGQGLRLIYYSQIVNDFQKGDIAEGYSVSREKKESFPLTVTSAQKNPTAFYLCASTYGTGLNQPQHFGDGTRLSIL.